Presented here are 10 T cell receptor beta chains from one specimen sequenced in a study of Graves' ophthalmopathy and Graves' hyperthyroidism. From RNA, the CDR3 regions of TCR beta chains were amplified and sequenced. Investigators did first-round RT-PCR with HTBI primers, then second-round multiplex PCR. From the multiplex PCR reads, TCRdb called clonotypes with MiXCR, one entry per CDR3 protein. The table lists 600,000 to 950,000 distinct CDR3 sequences, 40% of them singletons. Input material: peripheral blood. The receptors were gathered from an adult man with Graves' ophthalmopathy.

This clonotype was seen only once. A much bigger clone sits one base away, suggesting this may be a read error. The V gene is TRBV7-2, the J gene TRBJ2-7, with 7 bases identical to TRBD2. The V gene end was trimmed by 3 bases and the J gene end by 7 bases; junction bases not matched to a gene: 9. The V gene's germline CDR1 is SGHTA and CDR2 FQGNSA. The CDR3 is 14 residues long. CDR3 nucleotide sequence: TGTGCCAGCAGCTTGAATTGGAGCGGGGCAGAGCAGTACTTC. Protein product: CASSLNWSGAEQYF.

The J gene is TRBJ1-5, the V gene TRBV7-9; a weak D match, TRBD1 (5 bases). Trimming removed 1 base at V and 6 bases at J, with 10 bases between. The CDR3 extends over 14 amino acids. Germline CDR1 SEHNR, CDR2 FQNEAQ (reference sequence). CDR3: CASSLGGVRQPQHF. The DNA for the CDR3 is TGTGCCAGCAGCTTAGGGGGGGTTCGTCAGCCCCAGCATTTT.

This clonotype was found a few times. V usage is TRBV6-6 and J usage is TRBJ1-2, with no clear D. The V end lost 0 bases, the J end lost 4 bases, and 12 bases lay between the germline ends. There are 15 residues in the CDR3. Germline V gene sequence: CDR1 MNHNY, CDR2 SVGAGI (reference sequence). This CDR3 is CASSYSTDSAYGYTF. The CDR3 DNA sequence: TGTGCCAGCAGTTACTCCACGGATTCAGCCTATGGCTACACCTTC.

This clonotype was detected many times. This chain uses TRBV11-2 with TRBJ2-7, with TRBD1 matching over 8 bases. The CDR3 runs to 14 residues. Trimming removed 4 bases from V and 5 bases from J; junction bases left unmatched: 7. CDR1 is SGHAT and CDR2 is FQNNGV in the germline V gene. For the CDR3, the DNA is TGTGCCAGCAGCTCTGGACAGGGCTGGGACGAGCAGTACTTC. Its translation: CASSSGQGWDEQYF.

The V call is TRBV7-6, the J call TRBJ2-2; possible D gene TRBD1, 6 bases. The germline gives CDR1 SGHVS, CDR2 FNYEAQ. The CDR3 length is 16 residues. V was clipped by 1 base and J by 6 bases, with 15 bases between them. CDR3 in DNA: TGTGCCAGCAGCTTAGTTCAGGGGTCTATAGCCGGGGAGCTGTTTTTT. It codes for CASSLVQGSIAGELFF.

Note on this clonotype: A single base separates this from a much larger clone, so it may be a read error. The chain links TRBV7-3 to TRBJ2-7, with 8 bases fitting TRBD2. In germline, CDR1 is SGHTA, CDR2 FQGTGA. The CDR3 loop spans 15 amino acids. Written as DNA, the CDR3 is TGTGCCAGCAGCCTAACTAGCGGCCAGACCTACGAGCACTACTTC. Its translation is CASSLTSGQTYEHYF.

V gene TRBV20-1 combines with J gene TRBJ2-5; no clear D. Germline V gene lookup returns CDR1 DFQATT and CDR2 SNEGSKA (reference sequence). The germline V and J ends were trimmed by 5 bases and 2 bases, with 12 bases remaining between them. The CDR3 is made up of 13 amino acids. The CDR3 loop is CSAFEQQQETQYF. The CDR3 coding sequence is TGCAGTGCTTTCGAGCAGCAGCAAGAGACCCAGTACTTC.

This clonotype was counted a single time. J is TRBJ2-7 and V is TRBV6-4; 11 bases are shared with TRBD1. This CDR3 is built from 15 residues. CDR1 MRHNA and CDR2 SNTAGT come from the germline V gene. With V trimmed by 6 bases and J by 4 bases, 8 bases remained unmatched. The DNA for the CDR3 is TGTGCCAGCAGAACAGGGACAGGGGGTTTGTACGAGCAGTACTTC. Amino acid sequence: CASRTGTGGLYEQYF.

This clonotype has only a few counts. This chain uses TRBV2 with TRBJ1-5, with D hard to call. Deletions cut 6 bases from V and 3 bases from J, with 15 bases between. Per the germline V gene, CDR1 is SNHLY and CDR2 is FYNNEI. The CDR3 totals 15 residues. The CDR3 DNA reads as TGTGCCAGCAGCAAAATCGGACTCAACAATCAGCCCCAGCATTTT. This translates into CASSKIGLNNQPQHF. Drawing the rest from reference TRBV2 and TRBJ1-5, the complete variable domain is EPEVTQTPSHQVTQMGQEVILRCVPISNHLYFYWYRQILGQKVEFLVSFYNNEISEKSEIFDDQFSVERPDGSNFTLKIRSTKLEDSAMYFCASSKIGLNNQPQHFGDGTRLSIL.

In the case of this clonotype: This sequence may be a read error, since a much larger clone differs from it by one base. As the CDR3 is not closed by the conserved phenylalanine or tryptophan, this likely results from a read error. The chain is built from TRBV7-9 and TRBJ2-7; 8 bases are a match to TRBD1. The CDR3 length is 14 residues. Germline CDR1 SEHNR, CDR2 FQNEAQ (reference sequence). Losses at the gene ends were 5 bases for V and 7 bases for J; bases not matched to a gene: 10. DNA for the CDR3: TGTGCCAGCAGCCTGGACAGGGTAGTGACGGAGCAGTACCTC. This sequence encodes CASSLDRVVTEQYL.